Sequencing of this T cell receptor (beta chain) was carried out in a study of shared clonotypes between healthy human individuals. Across the study: Donor ages ranged 18 to 49 years: a couple of women, a few men.

The assay was immunoSEQ multiplex PCR, and TCRdb's table has in-frame clones only and misses some. The table records about 1 million clones, under 80% of them present only once. The sequence was collected from a man younger than 30 in good health. The sample consisted of memory CD4+ T cells sorted from blood. Subset indicated: CD45RA-negative fraction.

Written as DNA, the CDR3 is TGTGCCAGCAGCCCCGGACTAGCGGGGAGAGGCACAGATACGCAGTATTTT. Protein sequence: CASSPGLAGRGTDTQYF. The chain couples TRBV7-8 to TRBJ2-3; 12 nucleotides match TRBD2. The V gene's germline CDR1 is SGHVS and CDR2 FQNEAQ. CDR3 length: 17 residues. V shed 5 bases, J shed 1 base, and the junction held 7 bases outside the gene matches. The full variable domain, in which reference TRBV7-8 and TRBJ2-3 provide the parts outside the CDR3, is GAGVSQSPRYKVAKRGQDVALRCDPISGHVSLFWYQQALGQGPEFLTYFQNEAQLDKSGLPSDRFFAERPEGSVSTLKIQRTQQEDSAVYLCASSPGLAGRGTDTQYFGPGTRLTVL.